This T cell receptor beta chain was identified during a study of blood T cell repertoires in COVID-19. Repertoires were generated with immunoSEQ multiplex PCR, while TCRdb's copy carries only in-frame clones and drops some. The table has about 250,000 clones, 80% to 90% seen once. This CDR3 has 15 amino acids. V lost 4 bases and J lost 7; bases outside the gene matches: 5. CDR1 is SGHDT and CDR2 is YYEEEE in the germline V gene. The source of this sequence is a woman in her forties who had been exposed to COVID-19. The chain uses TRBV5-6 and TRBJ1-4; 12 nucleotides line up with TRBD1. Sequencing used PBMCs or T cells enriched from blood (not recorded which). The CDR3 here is CASSTGQGALEKLFF. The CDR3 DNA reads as TGTGCCAGCAGCACGGGACAGGGGGCCCTTGAAAAACTGTTTTTT. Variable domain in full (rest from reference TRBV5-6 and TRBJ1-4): DAGVTQSPTHLIKTRGQQVTLRCSPKSGHDTVSWYQQALGQGPQFIFQYYEEEERQRGNFPDRFSGHQFPNYSSELNVNALLLGDSALYLCASSTGQGALEKLFFGSGTQLSVL.